This T cell receptor beta chain was retrieved from a study of T cells after yellow fever vaccination. Overall study findings and caveats: In FACS-sorted repertoires, abundant clonotypes from the bulk population could appear as contaminants.

This clonotype has more than one count but fewer than ten. The antigen remains unidentified. 5'RACE template switching produced TCR cDNA carrying a universal primer site and UMIs. MiXCR was run by TCRdb on the 5' RACE reads, yielding one entry per CDR3 protein. The data show fewer than 450,000 distinct CDR3 sequences, around 8.1% seen once. Germline V gene lookup returns CDR1 DFQATT and CDR2 SNEGSKA (reference sequence). The V gene lost 0 bases and the J gene lost 6 bases, with 15 bases spanning the gap. This CDR3 is built from 15 residues. The source is a man younger than 35 who received the YFV17D yellow fever vaccine. V gene TRBV20-1 combines with J gene TRBJ2-4; possible D gene TRBD1, 6 bases. The sample in question was PBMCs, obtained around 45 days after the first yellow fever vaccination. The chain's CDR3 is CSARDPRTVGNIQYF. The CDR3 nucleotides read TGCAGTGCTAGAGATCCTAGGACAGTGGGAAACATTCAGTACTTC.